This T cell receptor (beta chain) came from a study of T cells in women clearing cervical HPV infection (dated by TCRdb to 2017 to 2018). Context from the whole study: Cases were roughly 24 women with histologically confirmed HPV16-related CIN3 or worse, including a couple of invasive cancers. Controls were more than 20 women whose single incident HPV16 infection cleared within 12 months without precancer or cancer developing. Case blood was taken at the visit when the lesion was first identified, whereas control blood was taken when infection was no longer detected. For cases, a median interval of nearly 150 days, with an interquartile range of 90 to 200 days, was observed between lesion detection and blood sampling. Since HLA typing was available for only a few women, HLA type could not be ruled out as a confounder. The exploratory proof-of-principle case-control study was nested within the Guanacaste HPV Natural History Study in Costa Rica and compared TCR repertoires across cervical HPV16 outcomes. Cases and controls were matched on age within five years and on year of sample collection. Cases had a median age of approximately 35 years and controls had a median age of around 40, with no significant differences in baseline characteristics. The parent cohort enrolled 10,049 women aged 18 or older in Guanacaste, Costa Rica, in about 1992 to 1995 and followed the women for around seven years. Five blinded duplicates per group were added as quality controls, so that 60 or so samples were obtained: around 50 participants and 10 replicates. Study-level results and caveats: Across sequencing depths, CIN3+ cases showed significantly higher TCR repertoire richness than controls, but evenness did not differ between the groups. Random forest classifiers that combined richness and V gene abundances separated cases from controls with an estimated AUC of around 0.84. The cross-sectional design could not show whether associations preceded infection or resulted from it; effector/memory subsets and HPV-specific T cells were not isolated. Because the number of T cells in each sample was unknown, differences in richness could reflect differing T-cell content rather than repertoire biology.

Using the immunoSEQ assay, multiplex PCR amplified TCR beta CDR3 regions from an average of around 1.2 ug of genomic DNA per sample. The assay corrected primer bias using a complete synthetic TCR repertoire to establish an amplification baseline. The amplicons were sequenced using the Illumina platform. Processing in the source paper ran as follows. Sequences were error-corrected by clustering with frequency ratios and a modified nearest-neighbor algorithm and were then analyzed in the immunoSEQ Analyzer with IMGT gene definitions. At each rarefaction depth, TCR richness and evenness were averaged over 20 rarefaction repeats, and samples with fewer sequences than the depth were excluded. Relative abundances of V, D and J genes were compared between groups using Wilcoxon rank sum tests, with FDR correction applied. An intraclass correlation of 90% to 97% for TCR richness and an average of roughly 76% across some 70 gene segments were obtained from the blinded duplicates. The table was pulled from immuneACCESS by TCRdb, which kept in-frame rearrangements only. Such tables lose some clones; where checked, under half of the loss comes from unresolved V genes, and the rest has no known cause. V and J calls and clone size follow that table, whereas D and trimming were derived from the DNA. The sample table holds 20,000 to 25,000 clones. The ten largest make up 6.5% to 8% of the sample.

Every participant had a single incident cervical HPV16 infection, and women with prevalent HPV16 infections were excluded. Cervical HPV DNA was detected by MY09/MY11 PCR, and genotyping was performed by dot-blot hybridization. Roughly 16 mL of heparinized blood were centrifuged, and the buffy coat was split into aliquots, frozen at -30 degrees C, and then kept at -80 degrees C. QIAGEN kits were used to extract genomic DNA from buffy coat specimens. For this clone: Its target antigen remains unknown.

The sample comprised blood buffy coat. The receptor was isolated from a woman between 18 and 75 years old with a cervical HPV16 infection that either progressed to CIN3+ or cleared (not recorded which).

This receptor has the CDR3 CATGQGTGHSPLHF. The sequenced part of the CDR3 DNA is TGTGCCACCGGACAGGGAACGGGTCATTCACCC. Recombination joined TRBV7-2 with TRBJ1-6; the central 8 bases match TRBD1. The read is 3 residues too short to cover the CDR3 end, so that end is filled in from the germline J gene. Per the germline V gene, SGHTA is the CDR1 and FQGNSA is the CDR2. V has 10 bases trimmed and J has 8 bases trimmed; junction bases matching no gene number 10. Its CDR3 holds 14 amino acids, cysteine through phenylalanine. The CDR3 was read in part: 33 bases, with the frame set at base 1.